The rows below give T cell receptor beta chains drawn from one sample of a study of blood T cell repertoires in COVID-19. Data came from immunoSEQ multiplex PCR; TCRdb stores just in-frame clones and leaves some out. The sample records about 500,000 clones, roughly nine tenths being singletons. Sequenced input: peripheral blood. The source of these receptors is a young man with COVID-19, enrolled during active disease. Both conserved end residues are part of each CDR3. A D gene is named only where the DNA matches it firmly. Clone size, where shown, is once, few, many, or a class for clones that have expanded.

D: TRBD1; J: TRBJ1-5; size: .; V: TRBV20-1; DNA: TGCAGTGCTAGTGGACAGGGTTGGGCTTTAAGCAATCAGCCCCAGCATTTT; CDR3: CSASGQGWALSNQPQHF
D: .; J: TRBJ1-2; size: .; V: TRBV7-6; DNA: TGTGCCAGCAGCTTAGCTCAGGGTGGGGTCTATGGCTACACCTTC; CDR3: CASSLAQGGVYGYTF
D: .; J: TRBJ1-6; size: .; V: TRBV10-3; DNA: TGTGCCATCAAAGACAGCTCGATTAACTATAATTCACCCCTCCACTTT; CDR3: CAIKDSSINYNSPLHF
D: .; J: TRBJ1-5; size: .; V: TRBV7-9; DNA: TGTGCCAGCAGCTTGGAGGGGCTTCAGCCCCAGCATTTT; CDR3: CASSLEGLQPQHF
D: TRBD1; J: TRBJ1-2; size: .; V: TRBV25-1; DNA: TGTGCCAGCAGTGAGGGACAGGGGGCTAACTATGGCTACACCTTC; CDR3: CASSEGQGANYGYTF
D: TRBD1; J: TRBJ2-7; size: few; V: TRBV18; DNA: TGTGCCAGCTCACTGGGACAGGAAAGTTACGAGCAGTACTTC; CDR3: CASSLGQESYEQYF
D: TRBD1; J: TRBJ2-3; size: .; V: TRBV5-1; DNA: TGCGCCAGCAGCACCGGACAGGGAGCCAACACAGATACGCAGTATTTT; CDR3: CASSTGQGANTDTQYF
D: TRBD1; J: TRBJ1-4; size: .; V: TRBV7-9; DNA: TGTGCCAGCAGCTTCTCTTGGACAGGTCATAAGGAAAAACTGTTTTTT; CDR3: CASSFSWTGHKEKLFF
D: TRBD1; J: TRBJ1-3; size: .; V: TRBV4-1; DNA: TGCGCCAGCAGGACAGGGGCGGACACCATATATTTT; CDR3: CASRTGADTIYF
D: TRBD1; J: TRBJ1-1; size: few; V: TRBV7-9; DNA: TGTGCCAGCAGCCGAACTTTACAGGGGACCGAAGCTTTCTTT; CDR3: CASSRTLQGTEAFF
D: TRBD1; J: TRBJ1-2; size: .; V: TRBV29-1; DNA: TGCAGCGCCCGGACAGGGGGAACTGCTAACTATGGCTACACCTTC; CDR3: CSARTGGTANYGYTF
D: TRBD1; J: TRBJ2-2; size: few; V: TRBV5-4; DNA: TGTGCCAGCAGCTCCGGGACAGGGCACACCGGGGAGCTGTTTTTT; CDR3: CASSSGTGHTGELFF
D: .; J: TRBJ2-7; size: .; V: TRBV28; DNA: TGTGCCAGCGGAGGGACAGACTCCTACGAGCAGTACTTC; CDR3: CASGGTDSYEQYF
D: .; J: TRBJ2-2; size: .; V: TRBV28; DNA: TGTGCCAGCAGTTTATTCCAGGGGAGTGGGGAGCTGTTTTTT; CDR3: CASSLFQGSGELFF
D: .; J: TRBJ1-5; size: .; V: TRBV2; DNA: TGTGCCAGCAGTCAGGGCAGTCAGCCCCAGCATTTT; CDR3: CASSQGSQPQHF
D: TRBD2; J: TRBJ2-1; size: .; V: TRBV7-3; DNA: TGTGCCAGCAGTCGGGACTACGGTTGGGATGAGCAGTTCTTC; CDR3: CASSRDYGWDEQFF
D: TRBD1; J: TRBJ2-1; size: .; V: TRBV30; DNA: TGTGCCTGGAGTGCCCGCAGGGACAGGGGGAAATACAATGAGCAGTTCTTC; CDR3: CAWSARRDRGKYNEQFF
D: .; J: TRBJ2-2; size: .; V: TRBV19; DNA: TGTGCCAGTAGTACGGCCAGCGCGGCCGGGGAGCTGTTTTTT; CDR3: CASSTASAAGELFF
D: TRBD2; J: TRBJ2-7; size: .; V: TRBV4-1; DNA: TGCGCCAGCAGCCAGTTTAGCGGGAGGGCCTACGAGCAGTACTTC; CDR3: CASSQFSGRAYEQYF
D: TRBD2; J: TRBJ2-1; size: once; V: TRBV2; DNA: TGTGCCACCGAAGATACCGCGGGGGGGATTCGGAATGAGCAGTTCTTC; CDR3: CATEDTAGGIRNEQFF
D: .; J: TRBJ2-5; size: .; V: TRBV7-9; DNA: TGTGCCAGCAGCCTAGGCTCCAGGGGAGAGACCCAGTACTTC; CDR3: CASSLGSRGETQYF
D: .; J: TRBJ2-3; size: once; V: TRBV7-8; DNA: TGTGCCAGCAGCTTAGTATTGGCCGGGGTGGGAGATACGCAGTATTTT; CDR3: CASSLVLAGVGDTQYF
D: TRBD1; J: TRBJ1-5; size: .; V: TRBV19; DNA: TGTGCCAGTAGTTCGACAGGGGGAGACCAGCCCCAGCATTTT; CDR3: CASSSTGGDQPQHF
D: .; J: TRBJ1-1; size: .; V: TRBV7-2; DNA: TGTGCCAGCAGCTTCTCGGACAGCCCTTTCACTGAAGCTTTCTTT; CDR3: CASSFSDSPFTEAFF
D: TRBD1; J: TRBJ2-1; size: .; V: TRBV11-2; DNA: TGTGCCACCTCAGGACAGGGGGACCGGGGAGAGCAGTTCTTC; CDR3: CATSGQGDRGEQFF
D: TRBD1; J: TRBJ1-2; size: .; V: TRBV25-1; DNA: TGTGCCAGCAGTCAGGGGGCGGGGGACTATGGCTACACCTTC; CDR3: CASSQGAGDYGYTF
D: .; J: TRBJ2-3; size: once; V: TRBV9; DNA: TGTGCCAGCAGCATCTACACAGATACGCAGTATTTT; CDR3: CASSIYTDTQYF
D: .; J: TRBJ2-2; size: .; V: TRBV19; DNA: TGTGCCAGTAGTAAAACTGAGGGCACCGGGGAGCTGTTTTTT; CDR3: CASSKTEGTGELFF
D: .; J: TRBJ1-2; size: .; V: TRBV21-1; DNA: TGTGCCAGCAGCAAAGAGGTACAAGAGGGATCTTCTAACTATGGCTACACCTTC; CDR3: CASSKEVQEGSSNYGYTF
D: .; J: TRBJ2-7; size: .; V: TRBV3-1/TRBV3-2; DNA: TGTGCCAGCAGCCAAGATATCTCGCGAGAGCAGTACTTC; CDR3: CASSQDISREQYF
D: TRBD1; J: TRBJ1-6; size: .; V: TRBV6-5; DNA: TGTGCCAGCAGGGGGACAGGGGTCTATAATTCACCCCTCCACTTT; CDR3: CASRGTGVYNSPLHF
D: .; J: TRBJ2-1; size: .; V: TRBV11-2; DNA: TGTGCCAGCAGCCCAAGCCGAGGGTCCGGGAGCTCCTACAATGAGCAGTTCTTC; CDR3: CASSPSRGSGSSYNEQFF
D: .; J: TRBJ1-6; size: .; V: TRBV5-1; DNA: TGCGCCAGCAGCTTGGGGGGCGCAGGTGGCTCACCCCTCCACTTT; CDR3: CASSLGGAGGSPLHF
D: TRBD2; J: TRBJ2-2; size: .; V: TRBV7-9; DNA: TGTGCCAGCAGTCTTAGGTGGCTAGCGGGATACACCGGGGAGCTGTTTTTT; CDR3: CASSLRWLAGYTGELFF
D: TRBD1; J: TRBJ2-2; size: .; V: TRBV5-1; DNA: TGCGCCAGCAGCCCGGAGGGGACAGGGGGAACCGGGGAGCTGTTTTTT; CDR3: CASSPEGTGGTGELFF
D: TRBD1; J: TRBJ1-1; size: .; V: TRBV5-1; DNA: TGCGCCAGCAGCTTGCCCTCTACCGGGACAGCGAACACTGAAGCTTTCTTT; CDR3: CASSLPSTGTANTEAFF
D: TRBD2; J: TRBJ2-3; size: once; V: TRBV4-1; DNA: TGCGCCAGCAGCCATATGACTAGCGGGGGGGTCGTTACGCAGTATTTT; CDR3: CASSHMTSGGVVTQYF
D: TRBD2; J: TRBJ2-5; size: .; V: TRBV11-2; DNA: TGTGCCAGCAGCTTAGGACTAGCGGGGCCGAAGACCCAGTACTTC; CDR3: CASSLGLAGPKTQYF
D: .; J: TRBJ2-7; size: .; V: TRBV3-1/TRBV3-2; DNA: TGTGCCAGCAGCCCCGGACTGGACTACGAGCAGTACTTC; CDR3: CASSPGLDYEQYF
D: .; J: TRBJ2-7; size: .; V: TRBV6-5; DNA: TGTGCCAGCATTCAGACTGGTTCTGGCGAGCAGTACTTC; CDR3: CASIQTGSGEQYF